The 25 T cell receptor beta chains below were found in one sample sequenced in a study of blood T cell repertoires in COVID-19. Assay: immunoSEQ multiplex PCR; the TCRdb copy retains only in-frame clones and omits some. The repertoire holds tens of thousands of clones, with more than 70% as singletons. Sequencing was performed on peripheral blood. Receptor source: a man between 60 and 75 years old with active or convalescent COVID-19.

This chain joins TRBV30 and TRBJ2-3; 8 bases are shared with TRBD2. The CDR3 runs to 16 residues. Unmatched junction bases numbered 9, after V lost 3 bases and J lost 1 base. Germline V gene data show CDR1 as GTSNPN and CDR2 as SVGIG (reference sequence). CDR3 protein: CAWSGAGTRRTDTQYF. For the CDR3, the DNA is TGTGCCTGGAGCGGGGCCGGGACTAGACGCACAGATACGCAGTATTTT. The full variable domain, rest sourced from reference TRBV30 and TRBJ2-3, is SQTIHQWPATLVQPVGSPLSLECTVEGTSNPNLYWYRQAAGRGLQLLFYSVGIGQISSEVPQNLSASRPQDRQFILSSKKLLLSDSGFYLCAWSGAGTRRTDTQYFGPGTRLTVL.

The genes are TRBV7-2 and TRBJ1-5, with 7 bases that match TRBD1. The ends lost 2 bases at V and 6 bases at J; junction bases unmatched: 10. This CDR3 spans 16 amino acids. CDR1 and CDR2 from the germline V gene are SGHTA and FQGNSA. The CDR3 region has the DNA TGTGCCAGCAGCTTAACAGGAACAGGGGTCGGTCAGCCCCAGCATTTT. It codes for CASSLTGTGVGQPQHF.

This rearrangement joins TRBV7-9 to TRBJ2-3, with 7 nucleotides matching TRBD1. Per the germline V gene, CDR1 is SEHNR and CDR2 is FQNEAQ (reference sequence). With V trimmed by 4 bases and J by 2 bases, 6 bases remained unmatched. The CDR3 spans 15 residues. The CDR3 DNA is TGTGCCAGCAGCTCTGACAAGGGGGCCACAGATACGCAGTATTTT. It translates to CASSSDKGATDTQYF.

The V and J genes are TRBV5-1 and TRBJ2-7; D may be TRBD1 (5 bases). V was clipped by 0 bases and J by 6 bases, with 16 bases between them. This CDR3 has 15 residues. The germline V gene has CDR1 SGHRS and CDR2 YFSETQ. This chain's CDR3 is CASSLDVKGAGEQYF. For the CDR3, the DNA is TGCGCCAGCAGCTTGGACGTTAAAGGGGCAGGCGAGCAGTACTTC.

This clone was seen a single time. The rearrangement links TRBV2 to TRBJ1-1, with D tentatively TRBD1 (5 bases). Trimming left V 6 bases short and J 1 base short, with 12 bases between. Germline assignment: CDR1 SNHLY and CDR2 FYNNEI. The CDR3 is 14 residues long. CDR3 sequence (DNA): TGTGCCAGCAGGTTTGGGGGGTCGAACACTGAAGCTTTCTTT. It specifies CASRFGGSNTEAFF.

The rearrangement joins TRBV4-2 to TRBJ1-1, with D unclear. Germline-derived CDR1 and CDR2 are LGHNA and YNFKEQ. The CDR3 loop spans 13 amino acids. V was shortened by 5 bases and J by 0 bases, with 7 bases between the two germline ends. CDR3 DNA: TGTGCCAGCAGCACACGTGTGAACACTGAAGCTTTCTTT. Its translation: CASSTRVNTEAFF.

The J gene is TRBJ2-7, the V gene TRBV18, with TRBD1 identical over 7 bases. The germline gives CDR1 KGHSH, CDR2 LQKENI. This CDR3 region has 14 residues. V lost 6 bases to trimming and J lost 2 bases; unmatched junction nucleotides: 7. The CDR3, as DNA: TGTGCCAGCTCCGGTGGACAGGCGACCTACGAGCAGTACTTC. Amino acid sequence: CASSGGQATYEQYF.

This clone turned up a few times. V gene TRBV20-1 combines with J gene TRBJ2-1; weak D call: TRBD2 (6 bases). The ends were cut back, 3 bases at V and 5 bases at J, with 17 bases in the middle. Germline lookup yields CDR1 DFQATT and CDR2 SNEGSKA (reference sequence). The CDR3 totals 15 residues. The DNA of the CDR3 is TGCAGTGCTAGTCTGGAGGGGATCCTACACAATGAGCAGTTCTTC. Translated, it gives CSASLEGILHNEQFF.

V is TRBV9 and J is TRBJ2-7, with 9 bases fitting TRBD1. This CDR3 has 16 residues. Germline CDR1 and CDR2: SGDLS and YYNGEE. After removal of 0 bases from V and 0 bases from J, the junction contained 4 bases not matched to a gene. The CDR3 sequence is CASSVAGTGSSYEQYF. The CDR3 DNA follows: TGTGCCAGCAGCGTAGCCGGGACAGGGAGCTCCTACGAGCAGTACTTC. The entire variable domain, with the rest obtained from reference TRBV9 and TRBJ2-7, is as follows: DSGVTQTPKHLITATGQRVTLRCSPRSGDLSVYWYQQSLDQGLQFLIQYYNGEERAKGNILERFSAQQFPDLHSELNLSSLELGDSALYFCASSVAGTGSSYEQYFGPGTRLTVT.

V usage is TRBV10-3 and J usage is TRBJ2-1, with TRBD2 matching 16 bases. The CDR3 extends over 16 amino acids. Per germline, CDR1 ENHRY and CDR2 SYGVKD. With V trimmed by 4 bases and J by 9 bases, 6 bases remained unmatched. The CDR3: CAISVGTSGRAAEQFF. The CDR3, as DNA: TGTGCCATCAGTGTTGGGACTAGCGGGAGGGCGGCTGAGCAGTTCTTC.

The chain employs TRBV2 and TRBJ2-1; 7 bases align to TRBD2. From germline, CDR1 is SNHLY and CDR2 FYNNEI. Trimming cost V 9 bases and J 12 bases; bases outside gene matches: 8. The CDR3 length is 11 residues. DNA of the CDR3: TGTGCCAGTAGGGAGGGTATGATGCAGTTCTTC. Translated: CASREGMMQFF.

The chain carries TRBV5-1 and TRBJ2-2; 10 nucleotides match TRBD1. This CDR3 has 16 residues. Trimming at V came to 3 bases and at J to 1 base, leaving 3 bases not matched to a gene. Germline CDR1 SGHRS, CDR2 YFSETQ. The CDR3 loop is CASSSRDRGNTGELFF. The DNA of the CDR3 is TGCGCCAGCAGCTCCCGGGACAGGGGGAACACCGGGGAGCTGTTTTTT.

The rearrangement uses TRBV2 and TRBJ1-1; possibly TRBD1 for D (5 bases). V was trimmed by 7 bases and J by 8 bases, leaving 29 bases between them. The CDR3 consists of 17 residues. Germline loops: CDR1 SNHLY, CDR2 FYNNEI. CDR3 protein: CASTITPASGGSGEAFF. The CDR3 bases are TGTGCCAGCACTATCACACCAGCCTCGGGGGGGTCGGGAGAAGCTTTCTTT.

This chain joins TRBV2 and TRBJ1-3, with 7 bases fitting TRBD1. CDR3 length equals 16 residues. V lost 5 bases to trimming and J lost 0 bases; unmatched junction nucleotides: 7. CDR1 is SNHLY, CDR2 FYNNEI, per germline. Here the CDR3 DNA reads TGTGCCAGCAGTCGAAAGACAGGGTCCTCTGGAAACACCATATATTTT. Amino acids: CASSRKTGSSGNTIYF.

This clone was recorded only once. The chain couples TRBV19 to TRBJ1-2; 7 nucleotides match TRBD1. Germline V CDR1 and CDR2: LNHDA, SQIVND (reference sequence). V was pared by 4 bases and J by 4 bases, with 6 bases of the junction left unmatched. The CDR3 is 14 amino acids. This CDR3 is CASSNRGPSYGYTF. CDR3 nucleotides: TGTGCCAGTAGTAACAGGGGCCCCTCCTATGGCTACACCTTC.

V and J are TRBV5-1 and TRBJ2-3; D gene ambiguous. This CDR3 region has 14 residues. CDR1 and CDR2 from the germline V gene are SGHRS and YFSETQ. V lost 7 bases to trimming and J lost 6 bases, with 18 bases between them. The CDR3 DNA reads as TGCGCCAGCGGCGGAAACTCTGGCGGTGATACGCAGTATTTT. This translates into CASGGNSGGDTQYF.

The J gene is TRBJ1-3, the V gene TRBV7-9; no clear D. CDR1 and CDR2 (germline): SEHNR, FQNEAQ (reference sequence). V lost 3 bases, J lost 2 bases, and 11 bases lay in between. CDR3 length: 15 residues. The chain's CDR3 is CASSFWRATGNTIYF. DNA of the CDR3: TGTGCCAGCAGCTTTTGGAGGGCAACTGGAAACACCATATATTTT.

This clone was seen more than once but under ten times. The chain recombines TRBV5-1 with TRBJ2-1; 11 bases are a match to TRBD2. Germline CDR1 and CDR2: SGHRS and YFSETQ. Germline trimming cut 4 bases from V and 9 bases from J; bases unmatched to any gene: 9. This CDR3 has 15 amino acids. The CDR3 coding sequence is TGCGCCAGCAGCACCACTAGCGGGAGCTTATCTGAGCAGTTCTTC. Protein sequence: CASSTTSGSLSEQFF. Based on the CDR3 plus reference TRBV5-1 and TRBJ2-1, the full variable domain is KAGVTQTPRYLIKTRGQQVTLSCSPISGHRSVSWYQQTPGQGLQFLFEYFSETQRNKGNFPGRFSGRQFSNSRSEMNVSTLELGDSALYLCASSTTSGSLSEQFFGPGTRLTVL.

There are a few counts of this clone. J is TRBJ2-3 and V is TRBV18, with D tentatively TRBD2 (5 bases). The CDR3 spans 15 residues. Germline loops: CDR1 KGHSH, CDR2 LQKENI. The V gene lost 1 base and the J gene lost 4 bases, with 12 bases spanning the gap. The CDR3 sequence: CASSPRPEGPDTQYF. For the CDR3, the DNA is TGTGCCAGCTCACCACGTCCAGAGGGCCCAGATACGCAGTATTTT.

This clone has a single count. Here the CDR3 reads CASSRDRVASPLHF. The DNA of the CDR3 is TGCGCCAGCAGCAGGGACAGGGTGGCTTCACCCCTCCACTTT. This rearrangement joins TRBV10-1 to TRBJ1-6; TRBD1 matches at 9 bases. This CDR3 comprises 14 residues. With 6 bases clipped from V and 9 bases from J, the junction kept 6 bases outside the gene matches. The germline V gene encodes CDR1 WNHNN and CDR2 SYGVQD (reference sequence).

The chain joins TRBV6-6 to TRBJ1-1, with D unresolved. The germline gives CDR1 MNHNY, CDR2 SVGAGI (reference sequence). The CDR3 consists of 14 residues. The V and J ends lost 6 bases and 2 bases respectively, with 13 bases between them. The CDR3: CASSPRLDNTEAFF. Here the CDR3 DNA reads TGTGCCAGCAGCCCCAGGTTAGATAACACTGAAGCTTTCTTT.

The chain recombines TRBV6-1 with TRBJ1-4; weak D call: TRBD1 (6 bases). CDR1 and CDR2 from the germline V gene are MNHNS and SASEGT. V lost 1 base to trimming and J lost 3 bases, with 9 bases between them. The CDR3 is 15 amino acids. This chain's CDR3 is CASSEGGGANEKLFF. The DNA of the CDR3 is TGTGCCAGCAGTGAAGGGGGGGGCGCTAATGAAAAACTGTTTTTT.

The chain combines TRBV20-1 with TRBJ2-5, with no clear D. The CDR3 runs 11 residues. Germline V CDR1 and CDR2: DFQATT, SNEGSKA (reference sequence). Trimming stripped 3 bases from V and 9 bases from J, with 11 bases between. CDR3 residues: CSARADTAQYF. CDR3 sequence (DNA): TGCAGTGCTAGGGCGGATACGGCCCAGTACTTC.

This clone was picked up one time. The CDR3 DNA reads TGTGCCAGAACGGGACAGGGGGCCCCTGGGGCCAACGTCCTGACTTTC. Amino acid sequence: CARTGQGAPGANVLTF. This chain connects TRBV27 to TRBJ2-6, with TRBD1 matching over 12 bases. From germline, CDR1 is MNHEY and CDR2 SMNVEV (reference sequence). V was clipped by 9 bases and J by 2 bases; unmatched bases: 5. There are 16 residues in the CDR3.

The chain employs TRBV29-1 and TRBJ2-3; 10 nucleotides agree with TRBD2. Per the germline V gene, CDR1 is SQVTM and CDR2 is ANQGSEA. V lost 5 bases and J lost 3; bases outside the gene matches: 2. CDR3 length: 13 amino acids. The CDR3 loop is CSVQLAGTDTQYF. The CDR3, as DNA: TGCAGCGTTCAACTAGCGGGAACAGATACGCAGTATTTT.